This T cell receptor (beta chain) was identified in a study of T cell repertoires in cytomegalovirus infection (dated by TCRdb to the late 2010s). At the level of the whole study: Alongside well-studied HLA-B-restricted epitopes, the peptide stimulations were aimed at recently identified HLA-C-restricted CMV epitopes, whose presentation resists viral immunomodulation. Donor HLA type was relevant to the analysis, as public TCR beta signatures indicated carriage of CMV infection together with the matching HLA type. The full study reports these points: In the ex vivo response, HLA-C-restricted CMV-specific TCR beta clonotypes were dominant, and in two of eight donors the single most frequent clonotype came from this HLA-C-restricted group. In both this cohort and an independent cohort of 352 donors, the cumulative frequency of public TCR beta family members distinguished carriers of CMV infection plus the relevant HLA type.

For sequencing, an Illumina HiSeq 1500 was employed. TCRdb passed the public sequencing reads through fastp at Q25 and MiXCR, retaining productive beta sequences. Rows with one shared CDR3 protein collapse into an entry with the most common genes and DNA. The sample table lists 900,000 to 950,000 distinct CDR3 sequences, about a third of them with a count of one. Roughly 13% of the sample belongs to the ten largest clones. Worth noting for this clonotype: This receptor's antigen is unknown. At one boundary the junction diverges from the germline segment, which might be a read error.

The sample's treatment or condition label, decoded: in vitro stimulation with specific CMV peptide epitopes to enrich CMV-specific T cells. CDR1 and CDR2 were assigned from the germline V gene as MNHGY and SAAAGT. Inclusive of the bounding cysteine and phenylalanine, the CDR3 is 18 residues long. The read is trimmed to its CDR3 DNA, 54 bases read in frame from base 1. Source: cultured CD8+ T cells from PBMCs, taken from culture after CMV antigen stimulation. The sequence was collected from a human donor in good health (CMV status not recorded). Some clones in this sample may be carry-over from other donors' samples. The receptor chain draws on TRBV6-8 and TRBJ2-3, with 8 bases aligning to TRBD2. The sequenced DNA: TGTGCCAGCAGTTACTCGGTAGCTGCGGGGGGACTCACAGATACGCGGTATTTT. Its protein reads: CASSYSVAAGGLTDTRYF.